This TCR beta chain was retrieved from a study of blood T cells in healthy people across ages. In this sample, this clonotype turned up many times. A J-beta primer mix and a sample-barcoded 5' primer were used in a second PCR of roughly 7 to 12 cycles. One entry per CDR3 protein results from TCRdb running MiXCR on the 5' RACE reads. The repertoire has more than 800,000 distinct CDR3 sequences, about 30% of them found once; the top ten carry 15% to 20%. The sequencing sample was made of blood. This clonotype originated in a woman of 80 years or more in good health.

The CDR3 DNA reads as TGCGCCAGCAGCTTGGCCGTCGGGGGGATAAACACTGAAGCTTTCTTT. Its protein product is CASSLAVGGINTEAFF. The rearrangement uses TRBV5-1 and TRBJ1-1; D perhaps matches TRBD1 (5 bases). Germline lookup yields CDR1 SGHRS and CDR2 YFSETQ. The CDR3 extends over 16 amino acids. V was pared by 0 bases and J by 2 bases, with 14 bases between.